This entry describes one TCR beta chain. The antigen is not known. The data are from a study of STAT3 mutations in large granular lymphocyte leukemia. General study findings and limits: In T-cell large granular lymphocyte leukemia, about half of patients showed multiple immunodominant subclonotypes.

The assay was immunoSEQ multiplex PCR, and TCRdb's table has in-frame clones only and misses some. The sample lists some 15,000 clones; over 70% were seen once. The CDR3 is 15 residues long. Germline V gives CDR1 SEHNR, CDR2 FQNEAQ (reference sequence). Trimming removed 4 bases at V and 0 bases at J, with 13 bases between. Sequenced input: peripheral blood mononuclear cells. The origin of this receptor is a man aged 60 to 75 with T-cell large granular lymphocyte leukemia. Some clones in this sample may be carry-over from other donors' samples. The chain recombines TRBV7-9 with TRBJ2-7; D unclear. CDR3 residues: CASSSRTVTSYEQYF. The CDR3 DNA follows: TGTGCCAGCAGCTCCCGGACGGTCACCTCCTACGAGCAGTACTTC.